This paragraph covers one T cell receptor beta chain sequence. The antigen it binds to is not known. No much larger clone exists at a distance of one base, and base qualities are not known. The data were taken from a study of blood T cell repertoires in COVID-19 (dated by TCRdb to the early 2020s). General notes on the study: Samples from collaborators originated in the United States, Italy and Spain and spanned both the acute and convalescent phases of COVID-19. The prospective study material was composed of cDNA or gDNA derived from T cells, B-cell-depleted T cells, or PBMCs. Deeply sampled blood TCRbeta repertoires from subjects exposed to, actively infected with, or recovered from COVID-19 were included in the dataset. The repertoires were released in a freely available public database meant as a resource for research on the immune response to SARS-CoV-2. Samples were obtained from the ongoing ImmuneRACE study (first 160 participants) and from over 1,000 subjects provided by 6 global collaborators. The sample metadata nearly always contained a de-identified subject ID, COVID-19 status, age in years and sex. Where HLA class I and class II types were available, the types were taken from metadata supplied by the sample provider, not from assay-based typing. Study-level results and caveats: The quantity of clinical and demographic metadata differed by source and by participant and was supplied without curation.

TCRbeta CDR3 regions were amplified from genomic DNA by means of the immunoSEQ Assay, a bias-controlled multiplex PCR. From the authors' description of their analysis: The number of nucleated cells in each sample was estimated from the amplification of reference gene primers within the assay. To quantify the absolute abundance of each unique TCRbeta CDR3 rearrangement, sequence reads were collapsed and filtered. For each sample, productive Simpson clonality was calculated as the square root of Simpson's diversity index over productive rearrangements. TCRdb mirrors the immuneACCESS table, restricted to in-frame sequences. Some clones are absent from its copies; in checked studies, under half trace to an unresolved V gene, and the reason for the others is unknown. The V and J calls and clone size come from that table; D and trimming were worked out from the DNA. Present in this sample are approximately 250,000 clones, 85% to 90% of which were seen just once. Approximately 4% of the sample comes from the top ten.

Enrolling through a virtual design, the prospective study's participants ranged in age from roughly 18 to 89 years and lived across roughly 24 United States geographic areas. Cohort assignment in the prospective study relied on participant-reported clinical history from a screening survey and a study questionnaire. In the prospective study, mobile phlebotomists collected whole blood, serum and a nasopharyngeal or oropharyngeal swab from each participant. Prospective study participants could optionally give additional blood draws and questionnaires over an approximately 2-month period. Before DNA extraction, blood samples from the prospective study were shipped at room temperature or frozen. The sequence derives from a woman in her 30s with acute COVID-19. The specimen was PBMCs or T cells enriched from blood (not recorded which).

The sequenced DNA: TGCGCCAGCAGCCCCCGGGACAGGGGGCTTGAGACCCAGTACTTC. The encoded protein is CASSPRDRGLETQYF. The chain employs TRBV5-1 and TRBJ2-5; TRBD1 matches 12 bases in the middle. The germline V end is reduced by 4 bases and the J end by 5 bases; junction bases left unmatched: 6. CDR1 and CDR2 were assigned from the germline V gene as SGHRS and YFSETQ. The CDR3 spans 15 residues, from the cysteine through the phenylalanine. The entry retains the CDR3 DNA only, 45 bases that are in frame from base 1.